This is a list of T cell receptor beta chains from one sample in a study of radiotherapy plus CTLA-4 blockade in lung cancer. Data came from immunoSEQ multiplex PCR; TCRdb stores just in-frame clones and leaves some out. The sample consists of 35,000 to 50,000 clones, approximately 70% of them appearing once. The sequencing used peripheral blood, collected from a patient treated with radiotherapy plus ipilimumab. Receptors originate from a human donor with non-small cell lung cancer who had a complete response to radiotherapy plus ipilimumab. CDR3s leave out the opening cysteine and the closing phenylalanine or tryptophan. Each record gives: clone size, V gene, J gene, CDR3 protein. Size values are once, few and many counts, or a class for expanded clones, and some rows have none.

>-|TRBV10-1|TRBJ2-2
ASSVQGRAGELF
>-|TRBV6-1|TRBJ2-1
ASSSTGLGYNEQF
>-|TRBV7-8|TRBJ2-3
ASSGRDRGPTDTQY
>-|TRBV18|TRBJ1-5
ASSQQGPQNQPQH
>few|TRBV10-2|TRBJ1-1
ASSEGGDTEAF
>few|TRBV27|TRBJ2-7
ASSFDTGGEQY
>-|TRBV18|TRBJ1-6
ASSPPDRGRSPLH
>-|TRBV6-1|TRBJ2-7
ASSAEPTGGRISQY
>once|TRBV7-9|TRBJ2-5
ASSLWGHRQETQY
>-|TRBV6-5|TRBJ1-2
ASSQLRQDGGYT
>-|TRBV15|TRBJ1-4
ATSSRGQGNEKLF
>-|TRBV28|TRBJ1-5
ASSLEGWRGQPQH
>-|TRBV19|TRBJ2-2
ASLIAGGPDTGELF
>-|TRBV5-1|-
ASSFRDRSYEQY
>once|TRBV18|-
ASSPEKGAPYEQY
>-|TRBV5-1|TRBJ2-7
ASREQGMWYEQY
>-|TRBV6-5|TRBJ1-1
ASSPTVHYTEAF
>-|TRBV10-3|TRBJ2-7
AISDASGSYEQY
>-|TRBV6-1|TRBJ1-5
ASSALRTGRSNQPQH
>-|TRBV18|TRBJ2-5
ASSPPPGKETQY
>-|TRBV30|TRBJ1-2
AWSYEEDRGYGYT